What follows is one TCR beta chain and its context. The antigen remains unidentified. This entry comes from a study of cytomegalovirus exposure and HLA in healthy donors. General study findings and limits: Solely CMV serostatus was available to characterize immune exposure.

Vbeta (60) and Jbeta (13) primers were used in the PCR. TCRdb's copy holds only in-frame clones and misses some; the assay was immunoSEQ multiplex PCR. The repertoire includes 150,000 to 200,000 clones, about 85% of them detected once, and around 0.99% sits in the top ten. The germline V and J ends were trimmed by 1 base and 2 bases, with 9 bases remaining between them. Germline V lookup: CDR1 SNHLY, CDR2 FYNNEI. This CDR3 contains 15 residues. The clonotype was recovered from a boy aged 2 to 10 in good health and CMV-seronegative. V usage is TRBV2 and J usage is TRBJ1-5; no clear D. Sequencing input: PBMCs. Here the CDR3 reads CASSEGTDGNQPQHF. In nucleotides, the CDR3 is TGTGCCAGCAGTGAAGGGACTGACGGCAATCAGCCCCAGCATTTT.